The entry that follows covers one T cell receptor (beta chain) sequence. This sample also contains other DNA sequences that code for the same CDR3. Per the study methods: Amplification with reference gene primers provided the estimates of nucleated cell counts. The method was immunoSEQ multiplex PCR; TCRdb's version includes in-frame clones alone and lacks a portion of them. The V and J calls and clone size were taken over from that table, and D and trimming were inferred from the DNA. This table holds fewer than 500,000 clones, approximately 88% found once. The CDR3 extends over 12 amino acids. V lost 1 base to trimming and J lost 8 bases, with 8 bases between them. Germline V gives CDR1 SEHNR, CDR2 FQNEAQ (reference sequence). This entry belongs to a study of blood T cell repertoires in COVID-19. Study as a whole: The United States, Italy and Spain supplied acute and convalescent COVID-19 samples.

Ages ranged from about 18 to 89 years, with residence in 24 US areas. Participants' reported clinical history set cohort assignment. This rearrangement joins TRBV7-9 to TRBJ1-2, with D uncertain. What was sequenced was PBMCs or T cells enriched from blood (not recorded which). This TCR came from a woman under 40 with acute COVID-19. The CDR3 here is CASSLEARGYTF. The CDR3 DNA sequence: TGTGCCAGCAGCTTAGAGGCTAGGGGCTACACCTTC.